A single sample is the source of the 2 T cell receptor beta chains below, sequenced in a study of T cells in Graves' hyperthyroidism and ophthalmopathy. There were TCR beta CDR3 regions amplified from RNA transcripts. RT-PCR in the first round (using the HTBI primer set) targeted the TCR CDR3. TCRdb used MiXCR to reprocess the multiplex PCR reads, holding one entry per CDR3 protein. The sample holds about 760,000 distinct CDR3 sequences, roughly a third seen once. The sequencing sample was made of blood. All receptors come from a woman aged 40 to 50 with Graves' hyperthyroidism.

The CDR3 bases are TGCGCCAGCAGCCAAGACTTGGACAGGGGCACAGATACGCAGTATTTT. Its translation is CASSQDLDRGTDTQYF. This chain connects TRBV5-1 to TRBJ2-3; TRBD1 matches 8 bases. The CDR3 consists of 16 residues. Germline V gene sequence: CDR1 SGHRS, CDR2 YFSETQ. J lost 1 base, V lost 4 bases, and 8 bases had no gene match.

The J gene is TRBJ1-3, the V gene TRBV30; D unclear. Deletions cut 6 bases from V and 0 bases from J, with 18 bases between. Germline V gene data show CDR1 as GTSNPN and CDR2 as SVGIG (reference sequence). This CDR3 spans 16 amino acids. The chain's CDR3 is CACERKIQPSGNTIYF. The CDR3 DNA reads TGTGCCTGTGAAAGGAAAATTCAGCCCTCTGGAAACACCATATATTTT. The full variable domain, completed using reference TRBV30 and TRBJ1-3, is SQTIHQWPATLVQPVGSPLSLECTVEGTSNPNLYWYRQAAGRGLQLLFYSVGIGQISSEVPQNLSASRPQDRQFILSSKKLLLSDSGFYLCACERKIQPSGNTIYFGEGSWLTVV.